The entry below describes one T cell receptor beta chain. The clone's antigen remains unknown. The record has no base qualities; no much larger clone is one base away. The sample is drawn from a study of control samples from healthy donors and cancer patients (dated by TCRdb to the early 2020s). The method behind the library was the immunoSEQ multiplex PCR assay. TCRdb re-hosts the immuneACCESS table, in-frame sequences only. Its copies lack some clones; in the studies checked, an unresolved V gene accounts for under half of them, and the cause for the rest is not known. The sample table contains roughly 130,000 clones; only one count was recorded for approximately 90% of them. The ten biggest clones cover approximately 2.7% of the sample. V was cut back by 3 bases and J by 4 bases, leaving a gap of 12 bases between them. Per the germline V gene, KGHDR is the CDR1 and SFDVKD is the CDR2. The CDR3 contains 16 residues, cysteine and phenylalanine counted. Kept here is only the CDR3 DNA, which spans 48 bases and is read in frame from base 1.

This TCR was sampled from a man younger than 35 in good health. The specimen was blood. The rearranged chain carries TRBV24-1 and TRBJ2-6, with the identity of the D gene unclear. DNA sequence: TGTGCCACCAGTGATCCTGACCACCCCGGGGCCAACGTCCTGACTTTC. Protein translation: CATSDPDHPGANVLTF.